This T cell receptor beta chain stems from a study of chemoradiotherapy in HPV16-positive cancers. This clone was observed a handful of times. The CDR3 loop spans 13 amino acids. Germline CDR1 is SGHTA and CDR2 is FQGTGA. Trimming stripped 6 bases from V and 6 bases from J, with 13 bases between. The protocol was immunoSEQ multiplex PCR, while the TCRdb copy is restricted to in-frame clones and leaves out a portion. The repertoire holds 10,000 to 15,000 clones, 55% to 70% seen once, with around 19% in the top ten. This receptor was obtained from a human donor with HPV-associated anogenital cancer. The chain links TRBV7-3 to TRBJ2-3; D remains ambiguous. This sample was taken from a patient who underwent chemoradiotherapy. The CDR3, as DNA: TGTGCCAGCAGTTCCTCGCCCGGGGATACGCAGTATTTT. It yields the protein CASSSSPGDTQYF. Full variable domain (remainder filled in from reference TRBV7-3 and TRBJ2-3): GAGVSQTPSNKVTEKGKYVELRCDPISGHTALYWYRQSLGQGPEFLIYFQGTGAADDSGLPNDRFFAVRPEGSVSTLKIQRTERGDSAVYLCASSSSPGDTQYFGPGTRLTVL.